The 19 T cell receptor beta chains given below trace back to one sample, sequenced in a study of blood T cell repertoires in COVID-19. Libraries were prepared by immunoSEQ multiplex PCR; TCRdb keeps only in-frame clonotypes and omits some of them. This sample has some 240,000 clones, with approximately 80% found just once. The sample consisted of peripheral blood. These receptors were taken from a woman aged 40 to 50 who had recovered from COVID-19.

The V call is TRBV23-1, the J call TRBJ1-1; D gene unclear. TRBV23-1 is designated an ORF whose function remains uncertain. V lost 4 bases to trimming and J lost 5 bases, with 11 bases between them. The CDR3 is made up of 13 amino acids. CDR3 residues: CASSLSDKTEAFF. DNA for the CDR3: TGCGCCAGCAGTCTTTCCGACAAAACTGAAGCTTTCTTT.

The chain uses TRBV24-1 and TRBJ2-3; D gene uncertain. The CDR3 consists of 12 residues. Trimming took off 6 bases at V and 0 bases at J, with 3 bases between the two ends. Germline CDR1 is KGHDR and CDR2 is SFDVKD. CDR3 amino acids: CATSTSTDTQYF. CDR3 DNA sequence: TGTGCCACCAGTACTAGCACAGATACGCAGTATTTT.

This clone showed up just once. This CDR3 reads CAISETGGVSEQFF. As DNA, the CDR3 is TGTGCCATCAGTGAGACAGGGGGTGTGAGTGAGCAGTTCTTC. This chain connects TRBV10-3 to TRBJ2-1; 8 bases fit TRBD1. Trimming took 2 bases from V and 9 from J; bases not matched to a gene: 6. The CDR3 sequence is 14 residues long. Germline V gene data show CDR1 as ENHRY and CDR2 as SYGVKD.

V gene TRBV28 combines with J gene TRBJ1-6; D is possibly TRBD1 (5 bases). The CDR3 runs 14 residues. V was shortened by 6 bases and J by 7 bases, with 13 bases between the two germline ends. Germline loops: CDR1 MDHEN, CDR2 SYDVKM. Here the CDR3 DNA reads TGTGCCAGCAGGGGGGGACTGATCAATTCACCCCTCCACTTT. Translating gives CASRGGLINSPLHF.

This chain joins TRBV19 and TRBJ1-1; D is undetermined. CDR3 length equals 15 residues. Germline assignment: CDR1 LNHDA and CDR2 SQIVND (reference sequence). Trimming cost V 3 bases and J 10 bases, with 21 bases left between them. CDR3 amino acids: CASSINRVTTVRAFF. The CDR3 DNA reads as TGTGCCAGTAGTATTAACCGGGTCACTACCGTGAGAGCTTTCTTT.

This rearrangement joins TRBV7-9 to TRBJ1-1; D gene uncertain. Trimming removed 3 bases from V and 6 bases from J, with 8 bases in between. CDR3 size: 12 residues. In germline, CDR1 is SEHNR, CDR2 FQNEAQ (reference sequence). CDR3 in DNA: TGTGCCAGCAGCTTGAGTCTTTCTGAAGCTTTCTTT. Protein product: CASSLSLSEAFF.

This clone has just one count. The rearrangement uses TRBV30 and TRBJ2-7, with D tentatively TRBD1 (6 bases). V lost 2 bases and J 6 bases, leaving 8 bases between the germline ends. The CDR3 is made up of 11 amino acids. Germline values: CDR1 GTSNPN, CDR2 SVGIG (reference sequence). The CDR3 bases are TGTGCCTGGAGTCTGGGGGCCGAGCAGTACTTC. It yields the protein CAWSLGAEQYF.

CDR3: CASSPSGTDTQYF. Written as DNA, the CDR3 is TGTGCCAGCAGCCCCTCCGGCACAGATACGCAGTATTTT. The V gene is TRBV11-3, the J gene TRBJ2-3; no definite D call. CDR1 SGHNT and CDR2 YENEEA come from the germline V gene. The CDR3 has 13 residues. Trimming pared 5 bases from V and 1 base from J, leaving 7 bases between.

A few counts support this clone. The V call is TRBV3-1 (or the pseudogene TRBV3-2), the J call TRBJ2-2; no firm D call. The CDR3 has 16 residues. Trimming shortened V by 4 bases and J by 4 bases, and 16 bases separated the two germline ends. CDR1 is LGHDT, CDR2 YNNKEL, per germline (reference sequence). The CDR3 sequence: CASSPDAGPRTGELFF. CDR3 sequence (DNA): TGTGCCAGCAGCCCTGACGCTGGGCCCCGCACCGGGGAGCTGTTTTTT.

The chain joins TRBV19 to TRBJ2-7, with D perhaps TRBD2 (6 bases). Germline V CDR1 and CDR2: LNHDA, SQIVND (reference sequence). This CDR3 contains 16 residues. V lost 1 base to trimming and J lost 0 bases, with 13 bases between them. CDR3 protein: CASSIGAGSGSYEQYF. The DNA of the CDR3 is TGTGCCAGTAGTATAGGGGCGGGGTCCGGCTCCTACGAGCAGTACTTC.

V is TRBV6-6 and J is TRBJ1-5, with 9 positions matching TRBD1. Trimming took 5 bases from V and 7 from J; bases not matched to a gene: 9. CDR1 is MNHNY, CDR2 SVGAGI, per germline (reference sequence). The CDR3 has 15 amino acids. The CDR3 DNA follows: TGTGCCAGCAGTAATCAACAGGGGGCGGGACAGCCCCAGCATTTT. As protein: CASSNQQGAGQPQHF.

The genes are TRBV6-1 and TRBJ2-7; TRBD1 aligns across 7 bases. Germline assignment: CDR1 MNHNS and CDR2 SASEGT. J lost 4 bases, V lost 2 bases, and 2 bases had no gene match. The CDR3 is made up of 13 amino acids. CDR3: CASSEQGVYEQYF. The CDR3 DNA sequence: TGTGCCAGCAGTGAACAGGGGGTTTACGAGCAGTACTTC.

The chain carries TRBV13 and TRBJ1-1, with D possibly TRBD1 on 6 matching bases. Trimming took 5 bases from V and 7 from J, leaving 11 bases between them. CDR1 and CDR2 (germline): PRHDT, FYEKMQ (reference sequence). This CDR3 comprises 12 residues. The CDR3 nucleotides are TGTGCCAGCAGCCGCCGGGACAATGAAGCTTTCTTT. The encoded protein is CASSRRDNEAFF.

The chain uses TRBV9 and TRBJ1-2, with 8 positions matching TRBD1. Germline-derived CDR1 and CDR2 are SGDLS and YYNGEE. This CDR3 is built from 14 residues. Unmatched junction bases numbered 5, after V lost 4 bases and J lost 3 bases. The CDR3 bases are TGTGCCAGCAGCTACTCAGGGGGCGACTATGGCTACACCTTC. This encodes CASSYSGGDYGYTF.

The rearrangement links TRBV7-9 to TRBJ1-2, with 8 nucleotides matching TRBD1. This CDR3 has 13 amino acids. Germline V gene sequence: CDR1 SEHNR, CDR2 FQNEAQ (reference sequence). V dropped 6 bases and J dropped 8; count of bases not matched to a gene: 8. The chain's CDR3 is CASSGPGQEGYTF. The CDR3 nucleotides read TGTGCCAGCAGTGGGCCGGGACAGGAGGGCTACACCTTC.

The chain has TRBV2 and TRBJ1-6, with 10 bases matching TRBD1. There are 14 residues in the CDR3. Trimming at V came to 6 bases and at J to 9 bases, leaving 5 bases not matched to a gene. Per germline, CDR1 SNHLY and CDR2 FYNNEI. Here the CDR3 DNA reads TGTGCCAGCAGGGCCGGGACAGGGGTTTCACCCCTCCACTTT. Protein product: CASRAGTGVSPLHF.

The chain joins TRBV19 to TRBJ1-5; possibly TRBD1 for D (6 bases). Trimming left V 3 bases short and J 2 bases short, with 20 bases between. Per the germline V gene, CDR1 is LNHDA and CDR2 is SQIVND (reference sequence). The CDR3 totals 18 residues. The CDR3 coding sequence is TGTGCCAGTAGTATTTACGGGGTGGGGGCTGGCGGCAATCAGCCCCAGCATTTT. It is translated as CASSIYGVGAGGNQPQHF.

This rearrangement joins TRBV10-3 to TRBJ2-1, with 11 nucleotides matching TRBD1. CDR3 length: 13 residues. V was clipped by 4 bases and J by 8 bases; unmatched bases: 1. Germline V gene lookup returns CDR1 ENHRY and CDR2 SYGVKD. For the CDR3, the DNA is TGTGCCATCAGTGGGGACAGGGGGGATGAGCAGTTCTTC. The encoded protein is CAISGDRGDEQFF.

This chain uses TRBV19 with TRBJ2-1, with 13 bases aligning to TRBD2. This CDR3 contains 15 residues. Per germline, CDR1 LNHDA and CDR2 SQIVND (reference sequence). Germline trimming cut 3 bases from V and 4 bases from J; bases unmatched to any gene: 0. CDR3 sequence reads: CASSMTSGGYNEQFF. The DNA for the CDR3 is TGTGCCAGTAGTATGACTAGCGGGGGGTACAATGAGCAGTTCTTC. The variable domain in full, completed from reference TRBV19 and TRBJ2-1, reads DGGITQSPKYLFRKEGQNVTLSCEQNLNHDAMYWYRQDPGQGLRLIYYSQIVNDFQKGDIAEGYSVSREKKESFPLTVTSAQKNPTAFYLCASSMTSGGYNEQFFGPGTRLTVL.